Below, one T cell receptor (beta chain) is given with its context. The antigen this receptor binds is unknown. No base qualities exist here, and no much larger clone lies one base off it. The entry originates in a study of blood T cell repertoires in COVID-19 (dated by TCRdb to 2019 to 2021). For the wider study: Collaborator samples came from the United States, Italy and Spain and covered acute and convalescent phases of COVID-19. Where available, HLA class I and class II types were taken from metadata supplied by the sample provider and were not determined by assay-based typing. Deeply sampled blood TCRbeta repertoires from subjects exposed to, actively infected with, or recovered from COVID-19 were included in the dataset. Sample metadata almost always included a de-identified subject ID, COVID-19 status, age in years and sex. The prospective study material was composed of cDNA or gDNA derived from T cells, B-cell-depleted T cells, or PBMCs. The repertoires were released in a freely available public database meant as a resource for research on the immune response to SARS-CoV-2. The samples were drawn from two sources: the first 160 participants of the ongoing ImmuneRACE study, and 950 to 1,500 subjects contributed by 6 global collaborators.

Paper-wide results and their limitations: The amount of clinical and demographic metadata varied by source and participant and was provided uncurated.

TCRbeta CDR3 regions were amplified from genomic DNA by means of the immunoSEQ Assay, a bias-controlled multiplex PCR. In the original analysis: The number of nucleated cells in each sample was estimated by amplification of reference gene primers within the assay. Sequence reads were collapsed and filtered to measure the absolute abundance of every unique TCRbeta CDR3 rearrangement. For each sample, productive Simpson clonality was calculated as the square root of Simpson's diversity index across productive rearrangements. TCRdb stores this immuneACCESS table with in-frame sequences only. Part of the clones is absent; in the studies checked, under half of the shortfall reflects unresolved V genes, and no reason is known for the rest. That table supplies the V and J calls and clone size; D and trimming were determined from the DNA. For this sample there are fewer than 250,000 clones; 86% appear just once. Together, the top ten hold 5.5% to 6% of the sample.

One collaborating source in Seattle enrolled patients during active infection and followed them longitudinally through the course of disease. Collaborating institutions collected whole blood in K2EDTA tubes following their own protocols. For TCRbeta analysis, collaborator samples were shipped as frozen whole blood, as isolated PBMCs, or as DNA extracted from either sample type. The clonotype comes from a woman of 80 years or more with COVID-19, enrolled during active disease. Sequencing was performed on peripheral blood.

Read as DNA, the sequence is TGTGCCAGCAGCGGAGTAGATCAGCCCCAGCATTTT. The encoded protein is CASSGVDQPQHF. This chain is built from TRBV28 and TRBJ1-5, with the identity of the D gene unclear. CDR1 is given as MDHEN and CDR2 as SYDVKM, both from the germline V gene. V loses 6 bases of germline sequence and J loses 5 bases, and the interval between the two ends is 8 bases. The CDR3 runs 12 amino acids, cysteine and phenylalanine included. Only the CDR3 portion is preserved as DNA: 36 bases, with reading frame beginning at the first base. Reference TRBV28 and TRBJ1-5 proteins supply the regions before and after the CDR3; the full variable domain is: DVKVTQSSRYLVKRTGEKVFLECVQDMDHENMFWYRQDPGLGLRLIYFSYDVKMKEKGDIPEGYSVSREKKERFSLILESASTNQTSMYLCASSGVDQPQHFGDGTRLSIL.